This T cell receptor beta chain was found in a study of T cell changes during pregnancy in multiple sclerosis. Clones were sequenced by immunoSEQ multiplex PCR, and TCRdb holds only the in-frame ones, with some missing. The sample records under 150,000 clones, 95% to 98% being singletons. CDR3 size: 18 residues. This clonotype was obtained from a female donor with multiple sclerosis, enrolled in a pregnancy study. The chain recombines TRBV21-1 with TRBJ2-2; TRBD2 was called by the table and not checked on the DNA. TRBV21-1 is termed a pseudogene. The sequencing here drew on peripheral blood, taken after pregnancy. The CDR3 reads CASSKALTSGRAGGELFF. CDR3 DNA: TGTGCCAGCAGCAAAGCGCTTACTAGCGGGAGGGCCGGCGGGGAGCTGTTTTTT.